The 3 T cell receptor beta chains listed next were all sequenced from one sample in a study of blood T cell repertoires in COVID-19. Assay used: immunoSEQ multiplex PCR; TCRdb lists only in-frame clones, some missing. The sample consists of some 190,000 clones, 80% of them appearing once. Sequenced sample: PBMCs or T cells enriched from blood (not recorded which). The receptors come from a man in his 60s who had been exposed to COVID-19.

The chain employs TRBV5-4 and TRBJ1-1, with TRBD1 identical over 7 bases. The CDR3 spans 14 residues. Trimming removed 4 bases from V and 3 bases from J; junction bases left unmatched: 6. Germline V lookup: CDR1 SGHNT, CDR2 YYREEE (reference sequence). The CDR3 reads CASSQYRGHTEAFF. DNA of the CDR3: TGTGCCAGCAGCCAGTACAGGGGTCACACTGAAGCTTTCTTT.

As DNA, the CDR3 is TGTGCCAGCAGCTTATTAACAGAAATAAACTATGGCTACACCTTC. It specifies CASSLLTEINYGYTF. The genes are TRBV7-9 and TRBJ1-2, with D uncertain. Trimming pared 2 bases from V and 2 bases from J, leaving 12 bases between. The CDR3 is made up of 15 amino acids. Germline V CDR1 and CDR2: SEHNR, FQNEAQ (reference sequence).

The V gene is TRBV19, the J gene TRBJ2-2, with 10 bases fitting TRBD1. The germline V gene has CDR1 LNHDA and CDR2 SQIVND (reference sequence). Trimming cost V 11 bases and J 4 bases; bases outside gene matches: 10. CDR3 length equals 15 residues. The CDR3 coding sequence is TGTGCCTCGAAGACAGGGGGCGCGACCACCGGGGAGCTGTTTTTT. This encodes CASKTGGATTGELFF.